The present T cell receptor beta chain was sequenced within a study of shared clonotypes between healthy human individuals. Study overall: Per-donor plates numbered three CD4 naive, three CD4 memory, two CD8 naive and one CD8 memory.

Study outcomes and limitations: The sampled material consisted only of blood, and tissue repertoires are likely to differ.

This clone was counted at least ten times. Its target is unknown. Genomic DNA of each subset was evenly split across several immunoSEQ plates. Some 28,000 T cell genomes (about 210 ng DNA) went into each sorted-subset replicate. Sequencing used immunoSEQ multiplex PCR; TCRdb keeps in-frame clones, though not all of them. Among 550,000 to 700,000 clones listed, 73% were seen once. V dropped 6 bases and J dropped 8; count of bases not matched to a gene: 9. The CDR3 extends over 14 amino acids. CDR1 and CDR2 from the germline V gene are MNHNY and SVGAGI (reference sequence). This chain uses TRBV6-6 with TRBJ1-2, with 10 bases lining up with TRBD1. This clonotype originated in a young woman in good health. Sequencing was done on a sample of memory CD4+ T cells sorted from blood. Sample subset: CD45RA-negative fraction. The CDR3 region has the DNA TGTGCCAGCAGACGACTGACAGGGGGCGGCGGCTACACCTTC. It is translated as CASRRLTGGGGYTF.